Given below is one TCR beta chain in context. These data belong to a study of blood T cell repertoires in COVID-19. Study in general: Samples taken during acute and convalescent COVID-19 were collected in the United States, Italy and Spain.

Germline CDR1 is SGHKS and CDR2 is YYEKEE (reference sequence). The CDR3 loop spans 14 amino acids. With 5 bases clipped from V and 5 bases from J, the junction kept 7 bases outside the gene matches. TCRdb's table, derived via immunoSEQ multiplex PCR, lists solely in-frame clones and lacks some. In the table there are some 31,000 clones, 90% of which are singletons. The gene calls are TRBV5-5 and TRBJ1-2; TRBD1 agrees at 9 bases. The source material was peripheral blood. This clonotype was sampled from a man aged 60-69 years with active COVID-19. The CDR3 spells CASRAPGQGYGYTF. CDR3 DNA: TGTGCCAGCAGGGCACCGGGACAGGGATATGGCTACACCTTC.